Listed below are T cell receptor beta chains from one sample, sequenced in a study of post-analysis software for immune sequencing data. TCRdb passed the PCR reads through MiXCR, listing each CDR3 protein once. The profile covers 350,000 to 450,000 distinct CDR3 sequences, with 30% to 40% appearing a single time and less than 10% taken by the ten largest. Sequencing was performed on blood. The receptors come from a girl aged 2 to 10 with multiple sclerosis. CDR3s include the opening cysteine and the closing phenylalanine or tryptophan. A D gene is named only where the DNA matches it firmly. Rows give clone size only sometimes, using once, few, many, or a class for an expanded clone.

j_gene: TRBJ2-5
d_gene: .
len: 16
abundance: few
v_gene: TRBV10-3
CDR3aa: CAISSLAGVVQETQYF
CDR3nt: TGTGCCATCAGTTCCCTCGCAGGGGTGGTGCAAGAGACCCAGTACTTC

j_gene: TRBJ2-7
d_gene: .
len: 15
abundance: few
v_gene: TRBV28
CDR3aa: CASTPGGAGSYEQYF
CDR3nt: TGTGCCAGCACCCCCGGAGGCGCCGGTTCCTACGAGCAGTACTTC

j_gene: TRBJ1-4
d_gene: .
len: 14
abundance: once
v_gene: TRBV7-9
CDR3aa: CASSPRDLNEKLFF
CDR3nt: TGTGCCAGCAGCCCCCGGGACCTAAATGAAAAACTGTTTTTT

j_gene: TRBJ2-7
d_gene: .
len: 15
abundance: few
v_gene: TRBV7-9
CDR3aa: CASSLAGRSVHEQYF
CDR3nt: TGTGCCAGCAGCTTAGCCGGACGGTCCGTCCACGAGCAGTACTTC

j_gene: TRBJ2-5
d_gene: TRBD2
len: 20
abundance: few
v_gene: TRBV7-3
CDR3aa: CASSLFPLTGGPGIQETQYF
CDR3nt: TGTGCCAGCAGCTTATTCCCCTTGACGGGAGGGCCGGGGATACAGGAGACCCAGTACTTC

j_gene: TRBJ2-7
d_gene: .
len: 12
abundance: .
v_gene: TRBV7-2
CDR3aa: CASSASPYEQYF
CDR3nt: TGTGCCAGCAGCGCCTCTCCCTACGAGCAGTACTTC

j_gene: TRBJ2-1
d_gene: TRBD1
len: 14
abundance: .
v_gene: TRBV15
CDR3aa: CATSRGQGRNEQFF
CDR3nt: TGTGCCACCAGCAGAGGACAGGGGCGCAATGAGCAGTTCTTC

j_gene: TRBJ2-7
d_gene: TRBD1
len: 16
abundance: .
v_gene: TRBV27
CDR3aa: CASSPPGQGSSYEQYF
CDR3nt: TGTGCCAGCAGTCCACCAGGACAGGGGAGCTCCTACGAGCAGTACTTC

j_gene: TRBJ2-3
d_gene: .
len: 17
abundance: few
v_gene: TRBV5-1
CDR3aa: CASRSGITGVGTDTQYF
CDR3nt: TGCGCCAGCAGATCTGGGATAACGGGGGTCGGCACAGATACGCAGTATTTT

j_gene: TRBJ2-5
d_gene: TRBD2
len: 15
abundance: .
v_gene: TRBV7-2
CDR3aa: CASSLPSGTQETQYF
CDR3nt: TGTGCCAGCAGCTTGCCAAGCGGGACCCAAGAGACCCAGTACTTC

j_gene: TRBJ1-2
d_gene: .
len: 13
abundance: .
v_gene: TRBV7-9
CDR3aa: CASSLMVGQGYTF
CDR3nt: TGTGCCAGCAGCCTGATGGTGGGGCAAGGCTACACCTTC

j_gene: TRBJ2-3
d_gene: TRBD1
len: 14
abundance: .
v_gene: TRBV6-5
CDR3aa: CASSPGQPGNTQYF
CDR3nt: TGTGCCAGCAGCCCGGGACAGCCTGGGAATACGCAGTATTTT

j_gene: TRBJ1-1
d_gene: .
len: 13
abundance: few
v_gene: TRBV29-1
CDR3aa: CSVVRGMNTEAFF
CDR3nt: TGCAGCGTTGTTCGGGGAATGAACACTGAAGCTTTCTTT

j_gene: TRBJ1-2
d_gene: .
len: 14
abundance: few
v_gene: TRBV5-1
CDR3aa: CASTRDGEFYGYTF
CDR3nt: TGCGCCAGCACCCGGGATGGGGAGTTCTATGGCTACACCTTC

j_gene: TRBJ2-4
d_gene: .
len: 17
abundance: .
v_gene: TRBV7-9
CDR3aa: CASSEKTELLAKNIQYF
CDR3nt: TGTGCCAGCAGCGAAAAAACAGAGCTCCTAGCCAAAAACATTCAGTACTTC

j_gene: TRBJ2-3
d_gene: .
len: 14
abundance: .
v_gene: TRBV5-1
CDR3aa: CASSLIMGGDTQYF
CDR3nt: TGCGCCAGCAGCTTGATTATGGGCGGAGATACGCAGTATTTT

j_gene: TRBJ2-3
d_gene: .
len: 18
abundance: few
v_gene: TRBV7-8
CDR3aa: CASSFYRGTRTRADTQYF
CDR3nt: TGTGCCAGCAGCTTTTATCGGGGGACCAGAACGAGGGCAGATACGCAGTATTTT

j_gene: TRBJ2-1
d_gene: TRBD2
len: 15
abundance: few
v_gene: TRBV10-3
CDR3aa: CAIRGTSGSYNEQFF
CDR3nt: TGTGCCATCAGGGGGACTAGCGGGAGTTACAATGAGCAGTTCTTC

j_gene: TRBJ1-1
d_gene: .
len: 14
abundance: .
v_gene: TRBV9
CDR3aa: CASSVEVENTEAFF
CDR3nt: TGTGCCAGCAGCGTAGAAGTGGAGAACACTGAAGCTTTCTTT

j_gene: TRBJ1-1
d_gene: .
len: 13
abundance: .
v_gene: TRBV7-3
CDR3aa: CASSFGGHTEAFF
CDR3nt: TGTGCCAGCAGCTTTGGGGGGCATACTGAAGCTTTCTTT

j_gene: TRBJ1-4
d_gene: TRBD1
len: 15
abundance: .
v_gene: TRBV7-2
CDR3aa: CASSPRDRVNEKLFF
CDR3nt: TGTGCCAGCAGCCCCCGGGACAGGGTAAATGAAAAACTGTTTTTT

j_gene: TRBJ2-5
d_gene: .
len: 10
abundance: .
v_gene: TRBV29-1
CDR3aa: CSVHMKTQYF
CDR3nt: TGCAGCGTCCACATGAAGACCCAGTACTTC

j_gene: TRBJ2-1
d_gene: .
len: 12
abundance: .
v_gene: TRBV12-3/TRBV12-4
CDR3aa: CASTRDSYEQFF
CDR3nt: TGTGCCAGCACCAGGGATTCCTACGAGCAGTTCTTC

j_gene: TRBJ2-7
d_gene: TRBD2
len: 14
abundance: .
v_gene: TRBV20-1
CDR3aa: CSARLAGVPYEQYF
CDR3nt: TGCAGTGCTAGGCTAGCGGGAGTTCCTTACGAGCAGTACTTC

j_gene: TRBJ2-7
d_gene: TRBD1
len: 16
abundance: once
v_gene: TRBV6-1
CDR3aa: CASRPLAGTAQYEQYF
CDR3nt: TGTGCCAGCAGGCCCCTAGCCGGGACAGCTCAATACGAGCAGTACTTC

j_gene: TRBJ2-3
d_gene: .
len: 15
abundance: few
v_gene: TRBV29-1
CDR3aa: CSVDPVGYSTDTQYF
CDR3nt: TGCAGCGTTGACCCCGTAGGGTATAGCACAGATACGCAGTATTTT

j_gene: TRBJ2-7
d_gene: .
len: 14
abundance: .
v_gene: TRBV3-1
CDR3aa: CASSQDLASYEQYF
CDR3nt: TGTGCCAGCAGCCAAGATCTGGCGAGCTACGAGCAGTACTTC

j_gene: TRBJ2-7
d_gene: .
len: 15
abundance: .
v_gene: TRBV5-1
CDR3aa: CASSLTGSQTYEQYF
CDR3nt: TGCGCCAGCAGCTTAACAGGGTCCCAAACCTACGAGCAGTACTTC

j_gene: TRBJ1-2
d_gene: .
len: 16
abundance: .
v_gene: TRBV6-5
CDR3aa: CASSSPSQGSNYGYTF
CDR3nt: TGTGCCAGCAGTTCCCCCAGCCAGGGTTCTAACTATGGCTACACCTTC

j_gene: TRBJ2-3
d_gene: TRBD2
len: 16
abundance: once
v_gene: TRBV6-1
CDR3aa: CASRLAGGVSTDTQYF
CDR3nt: TGTGCCAGCAGACTAGCGGGGGGCGTTAGCACAGATACGCAGTATTTT

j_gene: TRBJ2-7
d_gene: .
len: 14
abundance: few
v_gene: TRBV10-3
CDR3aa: CAISEAARTYEQYF
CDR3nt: TGTGCCATCAGTGAGGCTGCCAGGACCTACGAGCAGTACTTC

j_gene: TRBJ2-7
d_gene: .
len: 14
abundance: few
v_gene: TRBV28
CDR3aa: CASSLWGRNYEQYF
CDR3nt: TGTGCCAGCAGTTTATGGGGGCGCAACTACGAGCAGTACTTC

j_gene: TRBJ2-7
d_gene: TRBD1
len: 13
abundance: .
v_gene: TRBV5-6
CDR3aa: CASRQGSSCEQYF
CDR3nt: TGTGCCAGCAGACAGGGGAGCTCCTGCGAGCAGTACTTC

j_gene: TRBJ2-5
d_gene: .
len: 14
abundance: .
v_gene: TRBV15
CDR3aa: CATSRERVLVKQYF
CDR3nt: TGTGCCACCAGCAGAGAACGTGTACTAGTGAAGCAGTACTTC

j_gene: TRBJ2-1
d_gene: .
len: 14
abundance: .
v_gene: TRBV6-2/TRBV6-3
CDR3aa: CASSLFRGDNEQFF
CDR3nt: TGTGCCAGCAGTCTCTTCCGGGGCGACAATGAGCAGTTCTTC

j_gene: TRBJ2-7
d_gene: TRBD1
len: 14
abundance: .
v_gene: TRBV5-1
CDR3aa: CASSFGTGFYEQYF
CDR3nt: TGCGCCAGCAGCTTCGGGACAGGGTTTTACGAGCAGTACTTC

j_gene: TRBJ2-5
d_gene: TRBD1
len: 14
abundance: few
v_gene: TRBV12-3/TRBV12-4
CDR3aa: CASSPGGSKETQYF
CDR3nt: TGTGCCAGCAGTCCAGGGGGCTCCAAAGAGACCCAGTACTTC

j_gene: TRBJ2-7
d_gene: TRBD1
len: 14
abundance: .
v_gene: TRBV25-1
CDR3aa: CASSPYRGRYEQYF
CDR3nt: TGTGCCAGCAGTCCCTACAGGGGGAGGTACGAGCAGTACTTC

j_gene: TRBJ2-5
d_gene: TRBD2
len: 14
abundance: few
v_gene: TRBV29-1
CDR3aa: CSVLTSGPQETQYF
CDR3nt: TGCAGCGTCTTGACTAGCGGCCCCCAAGAGACCCAGTACTTC

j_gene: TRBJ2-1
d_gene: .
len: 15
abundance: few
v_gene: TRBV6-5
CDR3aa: CASSSVQTPYNEQFF
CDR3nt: TGTGCCAGCAGCTCTGTACAAACGCCCTACAATGAGCAGTTCTTC

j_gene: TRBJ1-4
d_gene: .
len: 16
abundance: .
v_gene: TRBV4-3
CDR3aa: CASSHLQGPPNEKLFF
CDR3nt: TGCGCCAGCAGCCATCTTCAGGGTCCGCCTAATGAAAAACTGTTTTTT

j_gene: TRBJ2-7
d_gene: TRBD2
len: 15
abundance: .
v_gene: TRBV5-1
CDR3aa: CASSSIAGVSYEQYF
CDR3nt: TGCGCCAGCAGCTCGATAGCGGGAGTCTCCTACGAGCAGTACTTC

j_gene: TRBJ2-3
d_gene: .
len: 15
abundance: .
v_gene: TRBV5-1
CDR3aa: CASSYGTSSTDTQYF
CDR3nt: TGCGCCAGCAGCTACGGGACGTCTAGCACAGATACGCAGTATTTT

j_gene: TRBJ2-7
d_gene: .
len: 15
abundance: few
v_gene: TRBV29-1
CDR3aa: CSVVFRGRGGYEQYF
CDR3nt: .

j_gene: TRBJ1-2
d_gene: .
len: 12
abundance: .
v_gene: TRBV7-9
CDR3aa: CASSFNNYGYTF
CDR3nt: TGTGCCAGCAGCTTCAATAACTATGGCTACACCTTC

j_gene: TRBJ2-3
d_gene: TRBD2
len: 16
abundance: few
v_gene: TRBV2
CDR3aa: CASTLGTSGSTDTQYF
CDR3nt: TGTGCCAGCACCCTAGGGACTAGCGGCAGCACAGATACGCAGTATTTT

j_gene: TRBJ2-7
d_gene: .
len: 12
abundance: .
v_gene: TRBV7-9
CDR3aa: CASSIGGVEQYF
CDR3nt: TGTGCCAGCAGTATCGGGGGAGTCGAGCAGTACTTC

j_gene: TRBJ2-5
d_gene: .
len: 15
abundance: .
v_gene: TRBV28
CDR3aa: CASSLEGFSQETQYF
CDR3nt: TGTGCCAGCAGTTTAGAGGGGTTCAGCCAAGAGACCCAGTACTTC

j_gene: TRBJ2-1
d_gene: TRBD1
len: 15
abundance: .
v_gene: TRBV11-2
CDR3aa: CASSLWTGANNEQFF
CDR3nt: TGTGCCAGCAGCTTATGGACAGGGGCTAACAATGAGCAGTTCTTC